This passage covers 21 T cell receptor beta chains from one sample sequenced in a study of cytomegalovirus exposure and HLA in healthy donors. The PCR employed 60 Vbeta primers together with 13 Jbeta primers. Sequenced by immunoSEQ multiplex PCR; TCRdb stores in-frame clones only, minus some. The repertoire has roughly 200,000 clones, around 80% of them found once; the top ten carry approximately 2.8%. The source material was PBMCs. The receptors shown here come from a man aged 25 to 40 in good health and CMV-seronegative.

This clone came up a few times. V usage is TRBV13 and J usage is TRBJ1-1; D gene unclear. The V and J ends lost 3 bases and 10 bases respectively, with 18 bases between them. Germline lookup yields CDR1 PRHDT and CDR2 FYEKMQ (reference sequence). The length of the CDR3 is 14 residues. The DNA for the CDR3 is TGTGCCAGCAGCTTTCCCCCCAGAGGGAAGGGAGCTTTCTTT. This codes for CASSFPPRGKGAFF.

The chain recombines TRBV10-2 with TRBJ2-3; 15 positions match TRBD2. The V and J ends lost 6 bases and 0 bases, in that order; junction bases with no gene match: 4. The CDR3 is 17 amino acids. Germline CDR1 and CDR2: WSHSY and SAAADI. The CDR3 DNA sequence: TGCGCCAGCAGGGGACTAGCGGGGGGATGGAGCACAGATACGCAGTATTTT. Translating it yields CASRGLAGGWSTDTQYF.

The rearrangement links TRBV19 to TRBJ2-5; 8 nucleotides align to TRBD1. V gave up 4 bases and J gave up 2 bases; unmatched junction bases: 3. Per the germline V gene, CDR1 is LNHDA and CDR2 is SQIVND (reference sequence). This CDR3 is 14 amino acids long. CDR3 amino acids: CASSTGTGQETQYF. The CDR3 nucleotides are TGTGCCAGTAGTACCGGGACAGGACAAGAGACCCAGTACTTC.

This clone was detected only a few times. This chain connects TRBV14 to TRBJ2-7; 7 nucleotides align to TRBD1. With 3 bases clipped from V and 2 bases from J, the junction kept 7 bases outside the gene matches. Germline CDR1 and CDR2: SGHDN and FVKESK. The CDR3 totals 15 residues. The CDR3 DNA sequence: TGTGCCAGCAGCCACTGGGACAGCCCAGCCTACGAGCAGTACTTC. Its translation: CASSHWDSPAYEQYF.

The rearrangement links TRBV5-8 to TRBJ2-7; tentatively, D is TRBD1 (6 bases). The germline V gene has CDR1 SGHTS and CDR2 YDEGEE. The V and J ends lost 0 bases and 4 bases respectively, with 14 bases between them. The CDR3 is 15 amino acids. The CDR3, as DNA: TGTGCCAGCAGCTTGGTGACAGGTATGCGATACGAGCAGTACTTC. Protein: CASSLVTGMRYEQYF.

This clone has more than one count but fewer than ten. V is TRBV5-6 and J is TRBJ2-2; D remains ambiguous. The V gene's germline CDR1 is SGHDT and CDR2 YYEEEE. V lost 0 bases, J lost 7 bases, and 4 bases lay in between. The CDR3 sequence is 12 residues long. The CDR3 nucleotides are TGTGCCAGCAGCTTGGGCGGCGGGGAGCTGTTTTTT. Translated: CASSLGGGELFF.

This clone was seen a few times. This sequence joins TRBV2 and TRBJ2-3; 10 nucleotides line up with TRBD2. The ends lost 5 bases at V and 2 bases at J; junction bases unmatched: 4. Germline CDR1 is SNHLY and CDR2 is FYNNEI. The CDR3 extends over 15 amino acids. The CDR3 loop reads CASSQSGRDTDTQYF. CDR3 bases: TGTGCCAGCAGTCAGAGCGGGAGGGACACAGATACGCAGTATTTT.

The rearrangement uses TRBV6-6 and TRBJ1-1; a possible D gene is TRBD1 (5 bases). Trimming shortened V by 2 bases and J by 2 bases, and 9 bases separated the two germline ends. CDR1 is MNHNY and CDR2 is SVGAGI in the germline V gene (reference sequence). CDR3 length equals 14 residues. In DNA, the CDR3 is TGTGCCAGCAGTTACCTGGACACCAACACTGAAGCTTTCTTT. Protein sequence: CASSYLDTNTEAFF.

A note on this clone: Other nucleotide sequences in the sample specify the same CDR3. CDR3 loop: CASSWGTGGTDTQYF. In DNA form, the CDR3 reads TGTGCCAGCTCCTGGGGGACAGGGGGCACAGATACGCAGTATTTT. The chain couples TRBV5-6 to TRBJ2-3, with 10 bases fitting TRBD1. This CDR3 spans 15 amino acids. Trimming removed 7 bases from V and 1 base from J; junction bases left unmatched: 6. Germline assignment: CDR1 SGHDT and CDR2 YYEEEE. The variable domain in full, with the rest retrieved from reference TRBV5-6 and TRBJ2-3, is DAGVTQSPTHLIKTRGQQVTLRCSPKSGHDTVSWYQQALGQGPQFIFQYYEEEERQRGNFPDRFSGHQFPNYSSELNVNALLLGDSALYLCASSWGTGGTDTQYFGPGTRLTVL.

This clone is a singleton in its sample. The CDR3 reads CASSLSGVGDTQYF. The CDR3 region has the DNA TGTGCCAGCAGCCTTAGCGGGGTAGGAGATACGCAGTATTTT. This sequence joins TRBV7-3 and TRBJ2-3; 8 bases are a match to TRBD2. The CDR3 totals 14 residues. V lost 5 bases to trimming and J lost 5 bases; unmatched junction nucleotides: 6. Germline lookup yields CDR1 SGHTA and CDR2 FQGTGA.

The chain has TRBV11-2 and TRBJ1-1, with 10 bases aligning to TRBD1. The CDR3 runs to 17 residues. Germline CDR1 is SGHAT and CDR2 is FQNNGV. After removal of 4 bases from V and 4 bases from J, the junction contained 12 bases not matched to a gene. The CDR3 bases are TGTGCCAGCAGCTCGTACTTCCGTGGGGACAGGGGCACTGAAGCTTTCTTT. Its translation: CASSSYFRGDRGTEAFF.

The V call is TRBV5-1, the J call TRBJ2-1; D is undetermined. Germline loops: CDR1 SGHRS, CDR2 YFSETQ. The V end was cut by 7 bases, the J end by 2 bases, with 4 bases between. This CDR3 has 11 residues. The CDR3 region is CASSTYNEQFF. The CDR3 DNA sequence: TGCGCCAGCTCAACCTACAATGAGCAGTTCTTC.

V gene TRBV7-9 combines with J gene TRBJ1-4, with D perhaps matching TRBD1 (6 bases). The germline CDR1 and CDR2 sequences are SEHNR and FQNEAQ (reference sequence). The CDR3 is 16 amino acids. Trimming removed 3 bases from V and 2 bases from J, with 13 bases in between. The CDR3 nucleotides read TGTGCCAGCAGCTTTACCACAGGGAGTACTAATGAAAAACTGTTTTTT. It translates to CASSFTTGSTNEKLFF.

This rearrangement joins TRBV28 to TRBJ2-7; D might be TRBD1 (6 bases). CDR1 is MDHEN and CDR2 is SYDVKM in the germline V gene. The ends were cut back, 2 bases at V and 2 bases at J, with 10 bases in the middle. The CDR3 consists of 14 residues. This CDR3 reads CASSLSTGTYEQYF. The CDR3 DNA reads TGTGCCAGCAGTTTAAGTACAGGGACCTACGAGCAGTACTTC.

The chain has TRBV28 and TRBJ1-5; D call uncertain. Germline V lookup: CDR1 MDHEN, CDR2 SYDVKM. Deletions cut 1 base from V and 0 bases from J, with 13 bases between. The CDR3 consists of 17 residues. CDR3 residues: CASSLSGQPYSNQPQHF. CDR3 sequence (DNA): TGTGCCAGCAGTTTATCGGGTCAGCCTTATAGCAATCAGCCCCAGCATTTT.

The V gene is TRBV9, the J gene TRBJ1-1; the D is unclear. The CDR3 has 12 amino acids. Trimming cost V 4 bases and J 5 bases, with 9 bases left between them. Germline V gene sequence: CDR1 SGDLS, CDR2 YYNGEE. Here the CDR3 DNA reads TGTGCCAGCAGCCCGAGATCGACTGAAGCTTTCTTT. As protein: CASSPRSTEAFF.

In its sample, this clone was seen once. The rearrangement uses TRBV2 and TRBJ2-1, with TRBD2 identical over 7 bases. The CDR3 has 14 amino acids. V lost 7 bases and J lost 9; bases outside the gene matches: 12. Germline values: CDR1 SNHLY, CDR2 FYNNEI. CDR3 sequence reads: CASTLTSRNTEQFF. As DNA, the CDR3 is TGTGCCAGCACGCTGACTAGCCGAAATACTGAGCAGTTCTTC.

This clone was seen more than once but under ten times. The chain is built from TRBV25-1 and TRBJ1-4, with TRBD1 identical over 8 bases. Germline lookup yields CDR1 MGHDK and CDR2 SYGVNS. Trimming at V came to 4 bases and at J to 3 bases, leaving 4 bases not matched to a gene. This CDR3 is 15 amino acids long. The CDR3 sequence: CASSARTGPNEKLFF. CDR3 nucleotides: TGTGCCAGCAGTGCCCGGACAGGGCCTAATGAAAAACTGTTTTTT.

Here the CDR3 reads CASSLRERTDTQYF. Here the CDR3 DNA reads TGTGCCAGCAGCTTACGGGAAAGGACAGATACGCAGTATTTT. The gene calls are TRBV7-9 and TRBJ2-3; D possibly corresponds to TRBD2 (5 bases). The CDR3 spans 14 residues. CDR1 is SEHNR, CDR2 FQNEAQ, per germline (reference sequence). V was cut by 2 bases and J by 3 bases, with 9 bases left in between.

The chain couples TRBV19 to TRBJ1-2; unclear D gene. CDR3 length equals 14 residues. Trimming cost V 7 bases and J 1 base, with 13 bases left between them. The germline V gene encodes CDR1 LNHDA and CDR2 SQIVND (reference sequence). The CDR3 loop is CASIPGVGNYGYTF. The CDR3 DNA reads TGTGCCAGTATTCCTGGAGTCGGTAACTATGGCTACACCTTC.

The gene calls are TRBV2 and TRBJ2-5; tentative D call: TRBD2 (6 bases). CDR1 is SNHLY and CDR2 is FYNNEI in the germline V gene. Trimming pared 1 base from V and 5 bases from J, leaving 17 bases between. The CDR3 has 16 residues. CDR3 residues: CASSEGGLTSLETQYF. In DNA, the CDR3 is TGTGCCAGCAGTGAAGGGGGACTTACTAGCCTGGAGACCCAGTACTTC.